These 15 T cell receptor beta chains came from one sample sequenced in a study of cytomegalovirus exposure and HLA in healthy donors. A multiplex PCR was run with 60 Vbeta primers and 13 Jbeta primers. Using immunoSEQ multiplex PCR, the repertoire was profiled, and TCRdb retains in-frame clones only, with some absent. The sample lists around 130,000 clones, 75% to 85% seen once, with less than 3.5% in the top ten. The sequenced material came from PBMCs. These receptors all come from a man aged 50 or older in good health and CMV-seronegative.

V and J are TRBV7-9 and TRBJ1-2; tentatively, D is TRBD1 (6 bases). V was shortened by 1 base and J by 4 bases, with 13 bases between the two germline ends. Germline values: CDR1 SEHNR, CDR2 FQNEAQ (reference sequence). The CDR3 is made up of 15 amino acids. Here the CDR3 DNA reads TGTGCCAGCAGCTTAGGTCTGACAGGTACCTATGGCTACACCTTC. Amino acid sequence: CASSLGLTGTYGYTF.

The CDR3 DNA is TGTGCCAGCCGAGGACAGGCTAACTATGGCTACACCTTC. Translating gives CASRGQANYGYTF. The chain combines TRBV9 with TRBJ1-2; TRBD1 matches 7 bases. V was clipped by 7 bases and J by 0 bases; unmatched bases: 3. The CDR3 is 13 residues long. The germline V gene encodes CDR1 SGDLS and CDR2 YYNGEE.

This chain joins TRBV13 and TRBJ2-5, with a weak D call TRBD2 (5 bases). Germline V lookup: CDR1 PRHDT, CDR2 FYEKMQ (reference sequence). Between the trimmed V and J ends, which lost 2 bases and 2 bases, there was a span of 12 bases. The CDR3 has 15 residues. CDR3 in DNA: TGTGCCAGCAGCTTAAGTTTGGGGAGACAAGAGACCCAGTACTTC. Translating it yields CASSLSLGRQETQYF.

The CDR3 sequence is CASSLGGGSYNEQFF. In nucleotides, the CDR3 is TGTGCCAGCAGCTTAGGGGGGGGCTCCTACAATGAGCAGTTCTTC. This sequence joins TRBV11-3 and TRBJ2-1; 7 bases are shared with TRBD2. The CDR3 runs 15 residues. Germline V gene lookup returns CDR1 SGHNT and CDR2 YENEEA. The V gene end was trimmed by 1 base and the J gene end by 0 bases; junction bases not matched to a gene: 0.

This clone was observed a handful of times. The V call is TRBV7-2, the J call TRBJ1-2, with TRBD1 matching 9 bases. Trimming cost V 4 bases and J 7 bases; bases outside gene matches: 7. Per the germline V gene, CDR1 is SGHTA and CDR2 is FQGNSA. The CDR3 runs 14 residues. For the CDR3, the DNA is TGTGCCAGCAGCTCGGGACAGGGTTATGGTGGCTACACCTTC. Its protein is CASSSGQGYGGYTF.

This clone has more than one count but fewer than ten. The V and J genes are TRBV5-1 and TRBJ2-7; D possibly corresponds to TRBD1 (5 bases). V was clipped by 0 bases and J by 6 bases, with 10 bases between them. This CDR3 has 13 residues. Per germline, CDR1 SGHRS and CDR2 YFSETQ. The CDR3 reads CASSLGAGFEQYF. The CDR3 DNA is TGCGCCAGCAGCTTGGGAGCAGGGTTCGAGCAGTACTTC.

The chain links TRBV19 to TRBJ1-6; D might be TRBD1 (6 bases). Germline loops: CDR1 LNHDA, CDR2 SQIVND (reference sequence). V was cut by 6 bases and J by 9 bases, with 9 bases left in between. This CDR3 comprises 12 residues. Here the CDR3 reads CASRTGSSPLHF. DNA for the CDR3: TGTGCCAGTAGAACAGGGAGTTCACCCCTCCACTTT.

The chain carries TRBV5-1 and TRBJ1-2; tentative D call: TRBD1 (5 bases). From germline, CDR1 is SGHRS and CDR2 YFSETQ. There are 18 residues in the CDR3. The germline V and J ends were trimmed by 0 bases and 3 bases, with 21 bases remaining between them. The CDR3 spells CASSLGRRQGLVDYGYTF. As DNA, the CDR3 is TGCGCCAGCAGCTTGGGCCGCCGGCAGGGATTGGTCGACTATGGCTACACCTTC. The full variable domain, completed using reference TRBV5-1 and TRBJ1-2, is KAGVTQTPRYLIKTRGQQVTLSCSPISGHRSVSWYQQTPGQGLQFLFEYFSETQRNKGNFPGRFSGRQFSNSRSEMNVSTLELGDSALYLCASSLGRRQGLVDYGYTFGSGTRLTVV.

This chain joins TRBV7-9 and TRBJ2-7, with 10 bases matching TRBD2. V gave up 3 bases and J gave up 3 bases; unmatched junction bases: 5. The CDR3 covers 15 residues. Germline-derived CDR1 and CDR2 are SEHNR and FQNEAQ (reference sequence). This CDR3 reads CASSFPSGGYYEQYF. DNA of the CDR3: TGTGCCAGCAGCTTCCCTAGCGGGGGATACTACGAGCAGTACTTC.

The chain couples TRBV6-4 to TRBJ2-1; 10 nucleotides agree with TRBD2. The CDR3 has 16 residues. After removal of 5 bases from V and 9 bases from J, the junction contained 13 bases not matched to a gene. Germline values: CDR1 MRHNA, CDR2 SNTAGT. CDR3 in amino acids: CASSRERGGLVVEQFF. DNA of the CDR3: TGTGCCAGCAGTCGGGAGCGGGGGGGCCTGGTCGTTGAGCAGTTCTTC.

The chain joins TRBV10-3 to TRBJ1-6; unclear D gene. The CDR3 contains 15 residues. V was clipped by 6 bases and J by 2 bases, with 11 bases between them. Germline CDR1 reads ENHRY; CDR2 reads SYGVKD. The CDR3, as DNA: TGTGCCATCAGCGATGACTCTCCCTATAATTCACCCCTCCACTTT. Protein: CAISDDSPYNSPLHF.

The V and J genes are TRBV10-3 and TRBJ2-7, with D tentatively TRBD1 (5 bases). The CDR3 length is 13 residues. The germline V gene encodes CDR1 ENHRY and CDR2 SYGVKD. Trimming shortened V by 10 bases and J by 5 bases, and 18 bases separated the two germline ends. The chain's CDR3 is CANQGSPLHEQYF. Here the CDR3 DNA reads TGTGCCAATCAGGGCTCACCTCTCCACGAGCAGTACTTC.

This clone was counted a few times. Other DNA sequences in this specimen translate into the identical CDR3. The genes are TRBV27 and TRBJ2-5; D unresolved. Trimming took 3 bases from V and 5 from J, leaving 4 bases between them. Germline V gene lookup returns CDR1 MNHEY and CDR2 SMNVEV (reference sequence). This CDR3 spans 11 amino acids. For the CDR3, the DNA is TGTGCCAGCAGTTTTCGGGAGACCCAGTACTTC. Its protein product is CASSFRETQYF.

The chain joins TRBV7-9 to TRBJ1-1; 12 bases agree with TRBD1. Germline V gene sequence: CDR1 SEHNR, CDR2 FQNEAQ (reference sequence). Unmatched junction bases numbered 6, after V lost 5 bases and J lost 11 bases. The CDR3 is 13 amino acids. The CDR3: CASSPAGQGAAFF. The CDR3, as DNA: TGTGCCAGCAGCCCCGCGGGACAGGGGGCGGCTTTCTTT.

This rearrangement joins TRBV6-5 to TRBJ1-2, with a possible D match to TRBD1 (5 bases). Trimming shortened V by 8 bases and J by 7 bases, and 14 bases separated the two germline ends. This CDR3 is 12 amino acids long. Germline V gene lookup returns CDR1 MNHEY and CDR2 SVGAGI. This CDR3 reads CASGNSGGGYTF. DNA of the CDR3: TGTGCCAGCGGGAACAGCGGGGGTGGCTACACCTTC.